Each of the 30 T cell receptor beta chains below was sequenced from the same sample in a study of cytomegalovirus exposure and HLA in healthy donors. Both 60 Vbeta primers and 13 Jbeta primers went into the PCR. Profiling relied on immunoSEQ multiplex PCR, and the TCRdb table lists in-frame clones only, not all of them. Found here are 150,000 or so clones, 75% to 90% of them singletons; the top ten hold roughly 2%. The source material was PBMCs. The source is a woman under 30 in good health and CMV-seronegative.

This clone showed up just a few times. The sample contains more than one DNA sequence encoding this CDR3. For the CDR3, the DNA is TGCGCCAGCAGCCTCACAGATACGCAGTATTTT. Its translation is CASSLTDTQYF. The rearrangement uses TRBV5-1 and TRBJ2-3; D not certain. CDR3 length: 11 residues. CDR1 and CDR2 from the germline V gene are SGHRS and YFSETQ. Trimming pared 4 bases from V and 2 bases from J, leaving 2 bases between. The full variable domain, rest sourced from reference TRBV5-1 and TRBJ2-3, is KAGVTQTPRYLIKTRGQQVTLSCSPISGHRSVSWYQQTPGQGLQFLFEYFSETQRNKGNFPGRFSGRQFSNSRSEMNVSTLELGDSALYLCASSLTDTQYFGPGTRLTVL.

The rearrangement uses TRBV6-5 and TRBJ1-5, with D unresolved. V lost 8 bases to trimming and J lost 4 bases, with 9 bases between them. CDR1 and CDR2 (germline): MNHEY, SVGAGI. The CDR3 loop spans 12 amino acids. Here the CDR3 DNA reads TGTGCCAGCGGAGGCGGAAATCAGCCCCAGCATTTT. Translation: CASGGGNQPQHF.

The CDR3 loop is CASSPRAGTGDTGELFF. The CDR3 coding sequence is TGTGCCAGCAGCCCCAGAGCCGGGACAGGGGACACCGGGGAGCTGTTTTTT. V and J are TRBV7-9 and TRBJ2-2; 10 bases fit TRBD1. Germline CDR1 is SEHNR and CDR2 is FQNEAQ (reference sequence). Trimming at V came to 5 bases and at J to 3 bases, leaving 9 bases not matched to a gene. This CDR3 spans 17 amino acids.

The CDR3 DNA reads as TGTGCCAGGACGGGGGACTCCTACGAGCAGTACTTC. Translated, it gives CARTGDSYEQYF. This chain uses TRBV2 with TRBJ2-7, with a tentative D call TRBD2 (6 bases). The CDR3 extends over 12 amino acids. Per the germline V gene, CDR1 is SNHLY and CDR2 is FYNNEI. V shed 9 bases and J shed 0 bases, with 9 bases lying between them.

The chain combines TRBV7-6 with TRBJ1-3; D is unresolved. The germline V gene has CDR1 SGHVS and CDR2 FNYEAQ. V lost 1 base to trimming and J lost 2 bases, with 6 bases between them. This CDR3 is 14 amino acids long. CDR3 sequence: CASSLGLTGNTIYF. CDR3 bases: TGTGCCAGCAGCTTAGGGCTGACTGGAAACACCATATATTTT. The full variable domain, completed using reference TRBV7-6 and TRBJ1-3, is GAGVSQSPRYKVTKRGQDVALRCDPISGHVSLYWYRQALGQGPEFLTYFNYEAQQDKSGLPNDRFSAERPEGSISTLTIQRTEQRDSAMYRCASSLGLTGNTIYFGEGSWLTVV.

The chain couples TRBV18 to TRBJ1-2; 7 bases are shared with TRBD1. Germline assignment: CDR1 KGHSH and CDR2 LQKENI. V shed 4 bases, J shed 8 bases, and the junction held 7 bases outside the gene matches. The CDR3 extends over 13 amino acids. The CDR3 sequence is CASSLAGTEGYTF. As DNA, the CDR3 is TGTGCCAGCTCACTAGCCGGGACAGAGGGCTACACCTTC.

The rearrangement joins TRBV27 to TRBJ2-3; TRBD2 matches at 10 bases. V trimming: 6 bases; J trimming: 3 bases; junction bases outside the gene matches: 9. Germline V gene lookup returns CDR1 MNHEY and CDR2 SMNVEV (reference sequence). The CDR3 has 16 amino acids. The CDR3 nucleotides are TGTGCCAGCAGCCCCGGCGTAGCGGGGGGTACAGATACGCAGTATTTT. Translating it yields CASSPGVAGGTDTQYF.

The CDR3 reads CASSLEGGLGFYGYTF. In nucleotides, the CDR3 is TGTGCCAGCAGTTTAGAAGGGGGCTTGGGATTCTATGGCTACACCTTC. The V call is TRBV28, the J call TRBJ1-2, with 7 bases lining up with TRBD1. Germline lookup yields CDR1 MDHEN and CDR2 SYDVKM. The CDR3 has 16 amino acids. V trimming: 2 bases; J trimming: 4 bases; junction bases outside the gene matches: 10.

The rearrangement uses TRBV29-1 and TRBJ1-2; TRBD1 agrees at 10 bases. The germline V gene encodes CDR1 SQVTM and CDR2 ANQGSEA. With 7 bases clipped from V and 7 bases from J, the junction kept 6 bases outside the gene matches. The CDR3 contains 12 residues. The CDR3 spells CSAGTGVGGYTF. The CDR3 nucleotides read TGCAGCGCCGGGACAGGGGTGGGTGGCTACACCTTC.

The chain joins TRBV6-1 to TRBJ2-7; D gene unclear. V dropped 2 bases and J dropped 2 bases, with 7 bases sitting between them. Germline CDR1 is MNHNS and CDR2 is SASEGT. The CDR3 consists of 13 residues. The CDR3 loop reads CASSEFLTYEQYF. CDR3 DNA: TGTGCCAGCAGTGAATTCCTAACCTACGAGCAGTACTTC.

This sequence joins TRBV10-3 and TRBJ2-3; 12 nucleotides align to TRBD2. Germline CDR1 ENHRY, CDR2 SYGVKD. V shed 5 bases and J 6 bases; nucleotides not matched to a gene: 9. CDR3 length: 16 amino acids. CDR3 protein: CAISSLLAGGRDTQYF. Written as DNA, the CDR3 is TGTGCCATCAGTTCCTTGCTAGCGGGGGGGCGTGATACGCAGTATTTT.

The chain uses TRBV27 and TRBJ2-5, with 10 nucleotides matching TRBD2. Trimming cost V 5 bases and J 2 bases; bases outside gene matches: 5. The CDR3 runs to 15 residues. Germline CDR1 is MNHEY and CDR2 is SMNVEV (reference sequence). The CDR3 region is CASSRASGGQETQYF. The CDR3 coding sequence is TGTGCCAGCAGTCGGGCTAGCGGGGGACAAGAGACCCAGTACTTC.

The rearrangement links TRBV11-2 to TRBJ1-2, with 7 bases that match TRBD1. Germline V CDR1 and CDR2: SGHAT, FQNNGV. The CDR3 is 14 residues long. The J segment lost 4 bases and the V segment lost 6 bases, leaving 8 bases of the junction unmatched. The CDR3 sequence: CASRQQGSPYGYTF. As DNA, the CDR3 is TGTGCCAGCAGACAACAGGGGAGCCCCTATGGCTACACCTTC.

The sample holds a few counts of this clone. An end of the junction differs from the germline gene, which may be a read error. CDR3 amino acids: CASSPRQGANTIYF. The CDR3 DNA reads as TGTGCTAGCAGCCCGAGACAGGGGGCGAACACCATATATTTT. J is TRBJ1-3 and V is TRBV7-7; 10 bases are a match to TRBD1. Germline values: CDR1 SSHAT, CDR2 FNYEAQ (reference sequence). The CDR3 spans 14 residues.

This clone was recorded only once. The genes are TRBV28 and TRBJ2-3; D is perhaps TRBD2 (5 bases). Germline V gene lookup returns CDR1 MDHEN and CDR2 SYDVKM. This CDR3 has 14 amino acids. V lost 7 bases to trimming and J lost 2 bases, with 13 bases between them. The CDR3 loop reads CASTSGSPTDTQYF. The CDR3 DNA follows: TGTGCCAGCACATCGGGGTCCCCCACAGATACGCAGTATTTT.

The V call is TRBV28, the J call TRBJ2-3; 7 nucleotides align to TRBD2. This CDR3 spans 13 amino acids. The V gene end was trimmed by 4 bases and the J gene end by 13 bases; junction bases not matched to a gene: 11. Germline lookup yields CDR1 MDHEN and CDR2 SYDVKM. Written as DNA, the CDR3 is TGTGCCAGCAGTTACGGCCCTCAGCGGGATGAGTATTTT. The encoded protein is CASSYGPQRDEYF.

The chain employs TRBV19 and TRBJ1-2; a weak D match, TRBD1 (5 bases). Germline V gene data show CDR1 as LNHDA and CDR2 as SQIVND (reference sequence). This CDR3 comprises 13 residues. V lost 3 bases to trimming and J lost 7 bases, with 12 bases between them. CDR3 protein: CASSMDIMGGYTF. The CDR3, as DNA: TGTGCCAGTAGTATGGACATCATGGGTGGCTACACCTTC.

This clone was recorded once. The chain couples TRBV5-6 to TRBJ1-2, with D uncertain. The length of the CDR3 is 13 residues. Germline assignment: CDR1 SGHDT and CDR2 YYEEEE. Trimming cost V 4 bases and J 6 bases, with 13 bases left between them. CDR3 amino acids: CASSTVRADGYTF. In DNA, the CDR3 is TGTGCCAGCAGCACGGTGAGGGCCGATGGCTACACCTTC.

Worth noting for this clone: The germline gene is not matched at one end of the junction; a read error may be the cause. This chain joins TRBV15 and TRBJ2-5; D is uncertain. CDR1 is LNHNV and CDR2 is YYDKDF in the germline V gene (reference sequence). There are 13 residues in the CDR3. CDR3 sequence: CATSRDPGQVWHF. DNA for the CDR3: TGTGCCACCAGCAGAGATCCCGGCCAGGTTTGGCACTTC.

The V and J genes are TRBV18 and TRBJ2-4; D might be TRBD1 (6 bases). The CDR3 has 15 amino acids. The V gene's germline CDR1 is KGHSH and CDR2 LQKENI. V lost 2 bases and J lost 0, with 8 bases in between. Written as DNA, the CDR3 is TGTGCCAGCTCACCAGAGGACAGAGCCAAAAACATTCAGTACTTC. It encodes CASSPEDRAKNIQYF.

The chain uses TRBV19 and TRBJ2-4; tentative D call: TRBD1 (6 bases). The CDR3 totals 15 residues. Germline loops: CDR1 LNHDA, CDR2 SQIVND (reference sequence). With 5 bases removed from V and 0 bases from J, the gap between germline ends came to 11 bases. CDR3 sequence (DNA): TGTGCCAGTAGTGTTGACAGGTTAGCCAAAAACATTCAGTACTTC. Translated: CASSVDRLAKNIQYF.

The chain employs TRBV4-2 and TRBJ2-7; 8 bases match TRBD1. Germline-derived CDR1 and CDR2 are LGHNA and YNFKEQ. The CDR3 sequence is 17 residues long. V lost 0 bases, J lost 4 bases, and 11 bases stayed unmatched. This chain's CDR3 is CASSQDSGTGELYEQYF. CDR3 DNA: TGTGCCAGCAGCCAAGATTCAGGGACAGGCGAATTATACGAGCAGTACTTC.

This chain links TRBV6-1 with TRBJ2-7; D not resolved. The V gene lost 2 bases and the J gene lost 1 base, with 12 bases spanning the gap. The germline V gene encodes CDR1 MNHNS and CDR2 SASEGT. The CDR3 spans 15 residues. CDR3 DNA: TGTGCCAGCAGTGAATATTTGTCCCGGTCCTACGAGCAGTACTTC. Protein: CASSEYLSRSYEQYF.

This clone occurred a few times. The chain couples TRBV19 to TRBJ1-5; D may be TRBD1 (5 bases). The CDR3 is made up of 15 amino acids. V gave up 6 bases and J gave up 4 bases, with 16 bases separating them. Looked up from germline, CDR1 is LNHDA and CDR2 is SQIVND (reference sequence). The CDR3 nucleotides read TGTGCCAGTAGCCCGACGATCGGACAAAATCAGCCCCAGCATTTT. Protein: CASSPTIGQNQPQHF. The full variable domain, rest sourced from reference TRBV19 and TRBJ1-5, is DGGITQSPKYLFRKEGQNVTLSCEQNLNHDAMYWYRQDPGQGLRLIYYSQIVNDFQKGDIAEGYSVSREKKESFPLTVTSAQKNPTAFYLCASSPTIGQNQPQHFGDGTRLSIL.

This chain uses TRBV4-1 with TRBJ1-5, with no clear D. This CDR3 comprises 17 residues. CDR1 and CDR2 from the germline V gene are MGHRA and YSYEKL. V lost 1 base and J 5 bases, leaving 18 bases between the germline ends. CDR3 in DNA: TGCGCCAGCAGCCAAGCTTCAACCCTGGGCTGGGATCAGCCCCAGCATTTT. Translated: CASSQASTLGWDQPQHF.

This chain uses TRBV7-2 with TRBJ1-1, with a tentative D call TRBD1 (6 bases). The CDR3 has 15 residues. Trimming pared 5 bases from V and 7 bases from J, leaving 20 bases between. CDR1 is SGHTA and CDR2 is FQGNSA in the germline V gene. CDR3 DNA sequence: TGTGCCAGCAGCCTGGAGCGCAGGGGCCGGGGTGAAGCTTTCTTT. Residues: CASSLERRGRGEAFF.

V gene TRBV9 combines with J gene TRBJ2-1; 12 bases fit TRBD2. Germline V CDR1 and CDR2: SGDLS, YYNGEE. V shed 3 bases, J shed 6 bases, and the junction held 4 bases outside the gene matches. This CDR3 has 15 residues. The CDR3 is CASSETSGSLNEQFF. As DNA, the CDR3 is TGTGCCAGCAGCGAGACTAGCGGGAGCCTCAATGAGCAGTTCTTC.

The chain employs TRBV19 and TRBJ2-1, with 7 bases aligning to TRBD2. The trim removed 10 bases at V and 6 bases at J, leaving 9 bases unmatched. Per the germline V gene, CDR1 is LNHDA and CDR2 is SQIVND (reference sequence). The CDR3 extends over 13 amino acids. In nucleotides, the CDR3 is TGTGCCACCGCGGGAGATCGGTCCAATGAGCAGTTCTTC. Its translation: CATAGDRSNEQFF.

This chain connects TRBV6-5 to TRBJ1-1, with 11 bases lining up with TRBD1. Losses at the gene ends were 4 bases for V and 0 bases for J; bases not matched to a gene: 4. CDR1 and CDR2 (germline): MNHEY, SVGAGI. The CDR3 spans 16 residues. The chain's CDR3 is CASSSGQGAVNTEAFF. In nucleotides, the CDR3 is TGTGCCAGCAGTTCCGGACAGGGGGCTGTGAACACTGAAGCTTTCTTT.

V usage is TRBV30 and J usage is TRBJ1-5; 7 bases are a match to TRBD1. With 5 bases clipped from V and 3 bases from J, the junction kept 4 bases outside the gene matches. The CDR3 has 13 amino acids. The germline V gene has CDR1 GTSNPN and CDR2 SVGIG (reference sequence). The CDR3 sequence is CAWGTADNQPQHF. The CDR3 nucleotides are TGTGCCTGGGGGACAGCAGACAATCAGCCCCAGCATTTT.